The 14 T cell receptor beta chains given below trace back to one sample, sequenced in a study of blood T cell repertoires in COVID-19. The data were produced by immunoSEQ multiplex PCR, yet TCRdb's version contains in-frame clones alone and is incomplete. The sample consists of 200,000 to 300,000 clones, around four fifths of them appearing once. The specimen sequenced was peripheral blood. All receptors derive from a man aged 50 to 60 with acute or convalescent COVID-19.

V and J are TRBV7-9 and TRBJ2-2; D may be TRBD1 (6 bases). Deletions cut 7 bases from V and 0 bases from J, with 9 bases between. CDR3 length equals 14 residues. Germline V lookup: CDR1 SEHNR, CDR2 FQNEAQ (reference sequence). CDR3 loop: CASTTGTNTGELFF. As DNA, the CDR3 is TGTGCCAGCACGACAGGCACGAACACCGGGGAGCTGTTTTTT.

The CDR3 DNA is TGTGCCAGCAGCGCTCGGACTAGTTATAACGAGCAGTACTTC. Residues: CASSARTSYNEQYF. The chain combines TRBV9 with TRBJ2-7; 7 bases are a match to TRBD2. Germline V gives CDR1 SGDLS, CDR2 YYNGEE. J gave up 5 bases and V 3 bases, and 8 bases lay outside the gene matches. The CDR3 covers 14 residues.

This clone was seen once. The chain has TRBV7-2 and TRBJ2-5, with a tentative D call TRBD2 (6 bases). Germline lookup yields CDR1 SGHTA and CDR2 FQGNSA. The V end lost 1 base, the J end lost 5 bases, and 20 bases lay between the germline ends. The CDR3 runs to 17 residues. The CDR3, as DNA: TGTGCCAGCAGCTTAGTGTCGGGACTCCGGTCGGGGGAGACCCAGTACTTC. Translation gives CASSLVSGLRSGETQYF. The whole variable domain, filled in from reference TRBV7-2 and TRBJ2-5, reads GAGVSQSPSNKVTEKGKDVELRCDPISGHTALYWYRQSLGQGLEFLIYFQGNSAPDKSGLPSDRFSAERTGGSVSTLTIQRTQQEDSAVYLCASSLVSGLRSGETQYFGPGTRLLVL.

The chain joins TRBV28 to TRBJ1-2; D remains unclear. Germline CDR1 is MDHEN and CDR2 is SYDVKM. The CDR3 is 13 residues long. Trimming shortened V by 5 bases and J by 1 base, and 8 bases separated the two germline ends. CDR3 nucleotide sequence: TGTGCCAGCAGTAGAGGCTATAACTATGGCTACACCTTC. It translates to CASSRGYNYGYTF.

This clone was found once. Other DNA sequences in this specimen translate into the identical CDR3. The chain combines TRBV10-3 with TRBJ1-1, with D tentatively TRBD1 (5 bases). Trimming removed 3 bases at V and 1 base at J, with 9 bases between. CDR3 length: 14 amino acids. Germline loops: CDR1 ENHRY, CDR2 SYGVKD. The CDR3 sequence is CAISDGGGNTEAFF. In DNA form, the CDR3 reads TGTGCCATCAGTGACGGGGGGGGGAACACTGAAGCTTTCTTT.

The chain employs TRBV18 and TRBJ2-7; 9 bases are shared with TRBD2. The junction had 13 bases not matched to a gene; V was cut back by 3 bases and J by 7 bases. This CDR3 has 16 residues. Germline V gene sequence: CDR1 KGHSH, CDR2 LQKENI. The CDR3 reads CASSPGLAGTSREQYF. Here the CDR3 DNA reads TGTGCCAGCTCACCGGGGCTAGCGGGGACCTCCAGGGAGCAGTACTTC.

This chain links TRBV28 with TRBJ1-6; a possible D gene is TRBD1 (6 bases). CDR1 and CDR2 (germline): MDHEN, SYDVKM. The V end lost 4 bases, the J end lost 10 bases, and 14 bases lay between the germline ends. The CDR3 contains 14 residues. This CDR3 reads CASSSGRGRSPLHF. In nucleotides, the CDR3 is TGTGCCAGCAGTTCTGGCAGGGGACGCTCACCCCTCCACTTT.

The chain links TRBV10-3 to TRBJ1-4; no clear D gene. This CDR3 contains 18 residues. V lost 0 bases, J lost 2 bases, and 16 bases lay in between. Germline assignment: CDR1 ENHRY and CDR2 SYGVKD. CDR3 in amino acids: CAISESVTDPPTNEKLFF. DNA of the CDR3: TGTGCCATCAGTGAGTCGGTGACTGACCCCCCGACTAATGAAAAACTGTTTTTT.

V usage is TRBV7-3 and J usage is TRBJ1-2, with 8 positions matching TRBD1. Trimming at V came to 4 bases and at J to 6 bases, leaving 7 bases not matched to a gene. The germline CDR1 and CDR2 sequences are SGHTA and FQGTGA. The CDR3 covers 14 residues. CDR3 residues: CASSSTGGSHGYTF. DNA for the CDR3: TGTGCCAGCAGCTCCACAGGGGGGTCGCATGGCTACACCTTC.

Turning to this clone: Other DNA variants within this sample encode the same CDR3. The CDR3 sequence: CASSLGDRGGGYTF. The CDR3 DNA is TGTGCCAGCAGCTTGGGAGACAGGGGAGGAGGCTACACCTTC. The chain uses TRBV5-4 and TRBJ1-2; 8 nucleotides align to TRBD1. After removal of 0 bases from V and 8 bases from J, the junction contained 6 bases not matched to a gene. This CDR3 is 14 amino acids long. CDR1 and CDR2 from the germline V gene are SGHNT and YYREEE (reference sequence).

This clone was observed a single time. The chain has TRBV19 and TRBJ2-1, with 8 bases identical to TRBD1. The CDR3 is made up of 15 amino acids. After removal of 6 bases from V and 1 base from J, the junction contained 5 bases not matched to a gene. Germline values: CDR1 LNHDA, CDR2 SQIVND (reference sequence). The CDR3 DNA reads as TGTGCCAGTAGCTTACAGGGGGGTTCCTACAATGAGCAGTTCTTC. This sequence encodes CASSLQGGSYNEQFF.

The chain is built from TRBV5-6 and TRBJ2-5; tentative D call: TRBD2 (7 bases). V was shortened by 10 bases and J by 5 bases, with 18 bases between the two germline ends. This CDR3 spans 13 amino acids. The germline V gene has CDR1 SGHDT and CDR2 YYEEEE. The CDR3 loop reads CARGGGGAETQYF. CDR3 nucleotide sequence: TGTGCCCGCGGGGGAGGGGGGGCCGAGACCCAGTACTTC.

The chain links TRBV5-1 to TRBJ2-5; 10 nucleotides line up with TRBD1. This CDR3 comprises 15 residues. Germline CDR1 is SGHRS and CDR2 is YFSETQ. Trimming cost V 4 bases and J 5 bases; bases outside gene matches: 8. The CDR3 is CASSGDRGPEETQYF. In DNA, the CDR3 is TGCGCCAGCAGCGGTGACAGGGGGCCGGAGGAGACCCAGTACTTC.

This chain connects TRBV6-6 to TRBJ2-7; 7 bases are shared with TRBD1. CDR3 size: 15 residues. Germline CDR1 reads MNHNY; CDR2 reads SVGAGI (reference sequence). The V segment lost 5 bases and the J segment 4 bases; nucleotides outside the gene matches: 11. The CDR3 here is CASSAFDRVKYEQYF. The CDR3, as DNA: TGTGCCAGCAGTGCCTTCGACAGGGTGAAATACGAGCAGTACTTC.